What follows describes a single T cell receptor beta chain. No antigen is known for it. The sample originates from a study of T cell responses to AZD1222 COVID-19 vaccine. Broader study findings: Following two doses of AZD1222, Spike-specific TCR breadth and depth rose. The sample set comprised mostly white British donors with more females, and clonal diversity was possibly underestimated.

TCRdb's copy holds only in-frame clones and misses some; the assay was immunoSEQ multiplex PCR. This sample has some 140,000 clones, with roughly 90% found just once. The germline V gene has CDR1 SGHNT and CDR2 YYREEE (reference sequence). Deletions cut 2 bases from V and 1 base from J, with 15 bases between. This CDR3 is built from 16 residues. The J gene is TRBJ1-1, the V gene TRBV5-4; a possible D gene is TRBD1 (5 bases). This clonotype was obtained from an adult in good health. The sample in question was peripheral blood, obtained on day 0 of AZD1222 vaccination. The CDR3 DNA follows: TGTGCCAGCAGCTTTAGGGAGGGGATCGCGAACACTGAAGCTTTCTTT. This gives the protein CASSFREGIANTEAFF.